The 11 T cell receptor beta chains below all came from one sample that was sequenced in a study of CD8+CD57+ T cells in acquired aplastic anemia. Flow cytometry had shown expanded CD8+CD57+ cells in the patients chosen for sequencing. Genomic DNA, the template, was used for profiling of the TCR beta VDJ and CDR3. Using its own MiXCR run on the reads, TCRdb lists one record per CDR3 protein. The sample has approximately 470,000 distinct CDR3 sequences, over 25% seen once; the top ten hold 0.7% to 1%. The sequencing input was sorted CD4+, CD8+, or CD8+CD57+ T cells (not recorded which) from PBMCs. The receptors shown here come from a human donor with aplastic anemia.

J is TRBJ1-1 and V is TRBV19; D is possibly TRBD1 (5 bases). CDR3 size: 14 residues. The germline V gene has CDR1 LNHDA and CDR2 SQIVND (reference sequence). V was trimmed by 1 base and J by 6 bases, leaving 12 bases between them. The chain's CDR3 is CASSIGAGFPEAFF. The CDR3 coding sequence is TGTGCCAGTAGTATAGGGGCAGGGTTCCCTGAAGCTTTCTTT. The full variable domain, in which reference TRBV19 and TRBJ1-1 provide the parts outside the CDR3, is DGGITQSPKYLFRKEGQNVTLSCEQNLNHDAMYWYRQDPGQGLRLIYYSQIVNDFQKGDIAEGYSVSREKKESFPLTVTSAQKNPTAFYLCASSIGAGFPEAFFGQGTRLTVV.

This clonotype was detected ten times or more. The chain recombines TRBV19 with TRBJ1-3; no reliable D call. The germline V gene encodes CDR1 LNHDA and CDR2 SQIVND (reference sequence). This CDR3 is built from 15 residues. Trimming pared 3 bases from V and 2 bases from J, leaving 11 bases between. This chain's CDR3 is CASSILSQTGNTIYF. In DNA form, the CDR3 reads TGTGCCAGTAGTATCTTGAGTCAAACTGGAAACACCATATATTTT.

CDR3 nucleotides: TGTGCCAGCAGGTTCTCGACAGGGATCACCTACGAGCAGTACTTC. Protein sequence: CASRFSTGITYEQYF. The chain couples TRBV6-5 to TRBJ2-7; 7 bases line up with TRBD1. The V and J ends lost 6 bases and 2 bases, in that order; junction bases with no gene match: 10. The CDR3 contains 15 residues. Germline loops: CDR1 MNHEY, CDR2 SVGAGI.

The CDR3 loop is CSATPTSGRTDTQYF. The CDR3 DNA reads as TGCAGCGCAACCCCAACTAGCGGGAGGACAGATACGCAGTATTTT. This chain uses TRBV29-1 with TRBJ2-3, with 12 bases aligning to TRBD2. Trimming at V came to 7 bases and at J to 3 bases, leaving 8 bases not matched to a gene. This CDR3 is 15 amino acids long. Germline V gene lookup returns CDR1 SQVTM and CDR2 ANQGSEA.

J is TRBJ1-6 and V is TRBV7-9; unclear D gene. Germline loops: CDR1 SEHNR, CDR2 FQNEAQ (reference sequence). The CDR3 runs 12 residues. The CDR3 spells CAKEGPKTPLHF. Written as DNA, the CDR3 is TGTGCTAAGGAGGGTCCAAAAACACCCCTCCACTTT.

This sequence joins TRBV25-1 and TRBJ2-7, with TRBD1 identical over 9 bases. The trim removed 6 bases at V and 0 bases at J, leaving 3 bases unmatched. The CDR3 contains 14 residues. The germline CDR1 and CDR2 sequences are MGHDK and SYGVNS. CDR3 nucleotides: TGTGCCAGCAGGCGACAGGGGGTCTCCTACGAGCAGTACTTC. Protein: CASRRQGVSYEQYF.

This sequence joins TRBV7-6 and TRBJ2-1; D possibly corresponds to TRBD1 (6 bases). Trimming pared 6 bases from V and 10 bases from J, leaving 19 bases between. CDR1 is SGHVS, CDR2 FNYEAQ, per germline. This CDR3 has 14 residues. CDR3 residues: CASRPTGYSYEQFF. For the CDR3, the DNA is TGTGCCAGCAGACCTACAGGGTACTCCTACGAGCAGTTCTTC.

The CDR3 DNA reads as TGCAGTGCTAGAGGGGGACAAAATTACGAGCAGTACTTC. This sequence encodes CSARGGQNYEQYF. The chain couples TRBV20-1 to TRBJ2-7; maybe TRBD1 (6 bases). The CDR3 loop spans 13 amino acids. Trimming pared 1 base from V and 4 bases from J, leaving 11 bases between. CDR1 DFQATT and CDR2 SNEGSKA come from the germline V gene (reference sequence).

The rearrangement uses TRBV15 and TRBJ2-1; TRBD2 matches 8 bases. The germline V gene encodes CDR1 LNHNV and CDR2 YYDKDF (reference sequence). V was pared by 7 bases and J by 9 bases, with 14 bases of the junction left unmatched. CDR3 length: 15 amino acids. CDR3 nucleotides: TGTGCCACCAAGGAACTAGCGGCCCCCTTATGTGAGCAGTTCTTC. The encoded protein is CATKELAAPLCEQFF.

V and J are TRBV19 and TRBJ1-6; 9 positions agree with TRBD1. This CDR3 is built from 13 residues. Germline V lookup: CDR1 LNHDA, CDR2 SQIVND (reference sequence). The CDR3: CAGQQGAYSPLHF. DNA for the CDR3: TGTGCTGGGCAACAGGGGGCGTATTCACCCCTCCACTTT.

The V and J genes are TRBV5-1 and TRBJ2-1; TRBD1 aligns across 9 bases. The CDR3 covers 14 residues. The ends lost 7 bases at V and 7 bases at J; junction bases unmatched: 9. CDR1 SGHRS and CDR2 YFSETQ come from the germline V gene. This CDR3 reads CASWGQGEGNEQFF. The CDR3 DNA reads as TGCGCCAGCTGGGGACAGGGTGAAGGGAATGAGCAGTTCTTC.